These 23 T cell receptor beta chains came from one sample sequenced in a study of neurological immune-mediated disorders. One entry per CDR3 protein results from TCRdb running MiXCR on the 5' RACE reads. The table records 9,500 to 12,000 distinct CDR3 sequences, roughly 21% of them present only once. The sequenced sample consisted of CD8+ T cells from blood. These receptors originate from a woman aged 55-75 years with HTLV-1-associated myelopathy (HAM/TSP).

This clonotype was counted at least ten times. The genes are TRBV7-9 and TRBJ2-1, with 9 bases fitting TRBD2. Germline assignment: CDR1 SEHNR and CDR2 FQNEAQ (reference sequence). J was trimmed by 5 bases and V by 1 base; bases with no gene match: 6. CDR3 length: 16 amino acids. The chain's CDR3 is CASSLGSGGTHNEQFF. CDR3 DNA: TGTGCCAGCAGCTTAGGAAGCGGGGGGACGCACAATGAGCAGTTCTTC.

Many counts were recorded for this clonotype. V usage is TRBV6-1 and J usage is TRBJ2-2; maybe TRBD2 (7 bases). This CDR3 comprises 15 residues. Germline values: CDR1 MNHNS, CDR2 SASEGT. Trimming left V 5 bases short and J 6 bases short, with 16 bases between. DNA of the CDR3: TGTGCCAGCAGTAAGGGGGGGGGGGACTCCGGGGAGCTGTTTTTT. It translates to CASSKGGGDSGELFF.

In this sample, this clonotype is medium-sized. The J gene is TRBJ1-1, the V gene TRBV20-1, with D maybe TRBD1 (5 bases). Trimming took off 0 bases at V and 0 bases at J, with 11 bases between the two ends. The CDR3 extends over 15 amino acids. The germline gives CDR1 DFQATT, CDR2 SNEGSKA (reference sequence). CDR3 coding DNA: TGCAGTGCTAGAGATGGGGGGGAAATGAACACTGAAGCTTTCTTT. It encodes CSARDGGEMNTEAFF.

This clonotype was observed many times. The rearrangement uses TRBV7-9 and TRBJ1-2, with D perhaps TRBD1 (5 bases). V lost 10 bases and J 4 bases, leaving 16 bases between the germline ends. In germline, CDR1 is SEHNR, CDR2 FQNEAQ (reference sequence). This CDR3 has 13 amino acids. This chain's CDR3 is CATLGSGAYGYTF. Written as DNA, the CDR3 is TGTGCCACTTTAGGCTCCGGGGCCTATGGCTACACCTTC.

At least ten counts were recorded for this clonotype. This chain links TRBV10-3 with TRBJ2-2; the D gene is possibly TRBD1 (6 bases). V lost 10 bases to trimming and J lost 0 bases, with 9 bases between them. CDR3 size: 13 residues. CDR1 and CDR2 (germline): ENHRY, SYGVKD. DNA of the CDR3: TGTGCCACAAGGACAGCGAACACCGGGGAGCTGTTTTTT. Translation gives CATRTANTGELFF.

This clonotype has ten or more counts. The chain combines TRBV6-1 with TRBJ1-5; D remains ambiguous. Germline V gives CDR1 MNHNS, CDR2 SASEGT. This CDR3 is 14 amino acids long. Deletions cut 4 bases from V and 9 bases from J, with 16 bases between. In DNA, the CDR3 is TGTGCCAGCAGTGCCACACCAGACGGTGGGCCCCAGCATTTT. Translated, it gives CASSATPDGGPQHF.

The table lists this clonotype with many counts. The chain joins TRBV7-8 to TRBJ1-1; 7 bases line up with TRBD1. The CDR3 is 14 residues long. Germline trimming cut 5 bases from V and 1 base from J; bases unmatched to any gene: 4. Germline V gene data show CDR1 as SGHVS and CDR2 as FQNEAQ. The CDR3 DNA reads as TGTGCCAGCAGCCCCGGGACAGCGAACACTGAAGCTTTCTTT. Translated, it gives CASSPGTANTEAFF.

This chain connects TRBV5-1 to TRBJ1-6, with D possibly being TRBD1 (5 bases). V was trimmed by 2 bases and J by 10 bases, leaving 16 bases between them. The CDR3 consists of 15 residues. The germline V gene encodes CDR1 SGHRS and CDR2 YFSETQ. Here the CDR3 DNA reads TGCGCCAGCAGCTTCACTGAACAGGAGGGGTCACCCCTCCACTTT. It specifies CASSFTEQEGSPLHF.

The genes are TRBV30 and TRBJ2-2; D gene ambiguous. This CDR3 is built from 13 residues. Germline CDR1 reads GTSNPN; CDR2 reads SVGIG (reference sequence). Trimming cost V 0 bases and J 4 bases, with 6 bases left between them. The CDR3 nucleotides read TGTGCCTGGAGTGTACCCCCCACCGGGGAGCTGTTTTTT. It codes for CAWSVPPTGELFF.

In its sample, this clonotype was seen many times. This rearrangement joins TRBV3-1 to TRBJ1-2; D is ambiguous. V was trimmed by 0 bases and J by 6 bases, leaving 17 bases between them. Germline lookup yields CDR1 LGHDT and CDR2 YNNKEL (reference sequence). The CDR3 is 16 residues long. The CDR3 sequence is CASSQDFTVLRDGYTF. DNA of the CDR3: TGTGCCAGCAGCCAAGATTTCACAGTTTTAAGAGATGGCTACACCTTC.

This clonotype showed up many times. The chain recombines TRBV6-5 with TRBJ2-2; 10 bases fit TRBD2. This CDR3 spans 16 amino acids. The germline gives CDR1 MNHEY, CDR2 SVGAGI. Trimming cost V 5 bases and J 0 bases; bases outside gene matches: 3. CDR3 region: CASSRSGGTNTGELFF. The DNA of the CDR3 is TGTGCCAGCAGTCGTAGCGGGGGGACGAACACCGGGGAGCTGTTTTTT.

In its sample, this clonotype is medium-sized. The chain has TRBV2 and TRBJ2-1; 8 nucleotides agree with TRBD1. CDR1 is SNHLY, CDR2 FYNNEI, per germline. Losses at the gene ends were 6 bases for V and 8 bases for J; bases not matched to a gene: 12. This CDR3 contains 15 residues. CDR3 region: CASRDYRGTLDEQFF. The CDR3 nucleotides read TGTGCCAGCAGGGACTACAGGGGGACCCTTGATGAGCAGTTCTTC.

The rearrangement links TRBV9 to TRBJ2-7; 12 bases are shared with TRBD2. The CDR3 length is 16 residues. CDR1 and CDR2 (germline): SGDLS, YYNGEE. The V gene end was trimmed by 0 bases and the J gene end by 5 bases; junction bases not matched to a gene: 6. The CDR3 is CASSVAGLAGSNEQYF. The CDR3 DNA reads as TGTGCCAGCAGCGTAGCCGGACTAGCGGGGTCAAACGAGCAGTACTTC. The full variable domain, with the rest looked up from reference TRBV9 and TRBJ2-7, is DSGVTQTPKHLITATGQRVTLRCSPRSGDLSVYWYQQSLDQGLQFLIQYYNGEERAKGNILERFSAQQFPDLHSELNLSSLELGDSALYFCASSVAGLAGSNEQYFGPGTRLTVT.

This clonotype was recorded at least ten times. CDR3 coding DNA: TGTGCCAGCAGTTTAACAGGGGGGGGGACTGAAGCTTTCTTT. Translated: CASSLTGGGTEAFF. The rearrangement uses TRBV28 and TRBJ1-1; 8 bases match TRBD1. Per germline, CDR1 MDHEN and CDR2 SYDVKM. The CDR3 extends over 14 amino acids. Losses at the gene ends were 2 bases for V and 5 bases for J; bases not matched to a gene: 4.

This clonotype showed up many times. The chain joins TRBV20-1 to TRBJ1-2; 7 nucleotides match TRBD1. Germline-derived CDR1 and CDR2 are DFQATT and SNEGSKA (reference sequence). The V segment lost 1 base and the J segment 4 bases; nucleotides outside the gene matches: 3. There are 13 residues in the CDR3. In nucleotides, the CDR3 is TGCAGTGCTAGAGTGGGGACAGCCTATGGCTACACCTTC. Protein sequence: CSARVGTAYGYTF.

This clonotype was seen at least ten times. The V and J genes are TRBV20-1 and TRBJ2-1; 10 bases align to TRBD2. The germline gives CDR1 DFQATT, CDR2 SNEGSKA (reference sequence). The length of the CDR3 is 16 residues. The V and J ends lost 0 bases and 9 bases, in that order; junction bases with no gene match: 11. The CDR3 loop is CSARDISGGSTVEQFF. The CDR3 DNA follows: TGCAGTGCTAGAGATATTAGCGGGGGGTCCACGGTTGAGCAGTTCTTC.

This clonotype showed up many times. The chain carries TRBV5-1 and TRBJ1-2; the D is unclear. The length of the CDR3 is 14 residues. V was shortened by 1 base and J by 2 bases, with 9 bases between the two germline ends. Germline lookup yields CDR1 SGHRS and CDR2 YFSETQ. This chain's CDR3 is CASSLNSENYGYTF. CDR3 in DNA: TGCGCCAGCAGCTTGAACTCAGAGAACTATGGCTACACCTTC.

This clonotype was detected ten times or more. The chain couples TRBV10-3 to TRBJ1-4, with D unclear. The CDR3 spans 16 residues. Between the trimmed V and J ends, which lost 2 bases and 10 bases, there was a span of 20 bases. Germline-derived CDR1 and CDR2 are ENHRY and SYGVKD. Here the CDR3 DNA reads TGTGCCATCAGTGAGGGGCAGCGGGGTTCTGTCGCAAAACTGTTTTTT. Translating gives CAISEGQRGSVAKLFF.

This clonotype was detected ten times or more. The genes are TRBV20-1 and TRBJ2-7; 8 bases agree with TRBD2. There are 15 residues in the CDR3. CDR1 and CDR2 from the germline V gene are DFQATT and SNEGSKA (reference sequence). V gave up 3 bases and J gave up 6 bases; unmatched junction bases: 13. Here the CDR3 DNA reads TGCAGTGCTAGCCGTTTCCAGCGGGGGTTCGGCGAGCAGTACTTC. Protein: CSASRFQRGFGEQYF.

This clonotype came up many times. This rearrangement joins TRBV20-1 to TRBJ1-5; tentative D call: TRBD1 (5 bases). Trimming shortened V by 2 bases and J by 3 bases, and 8 bases separated the two germline ends. This CDR3 is 13 amino acids long. CDR1 is DFQATT and CDR2 is SNEGSKA in the germline V gene (reference sequence). The CDR3 nucleotides are TGCAGTGCTAGACTGACAGTCAATCAGCCCCAGCATTTT. Amino acid sequence: CSARLTVNQPQHF.

This clonotype has a count of ten or more. V usage is TRBV20-1 and J usage is TRBJ2-7; 9 nucleotides line up with TRBD1. Per germline, CDR1 DFQATT and CDR2 SNEGSKA (reference sequence). J gave up 2 bases and V 0 bases, and 8 bases lay outside the gene matches. This CDR3 region has 16 residues. The DNA for the CDR3 is TGCAGTGCTAGAGATCATAGGACAGGGGATACCTACGAGCAGTACTTC. Amino acids: CSARDHRTGDTYEQYF.

This clonotype occurred many times. The gene calls are TRBV27 and TRBJ2-7; 7 positions match TRBD1. Germline V CDR1 and CDR2: MNHEY, SMNVEV (reference sequence). Germline trimming cut 8 bases from V and 2 bases from J; bases unmatched to any gene: 18. The CDR3 sequence is 17 residues long. CDR3 coding DNA: TGTGCCAGCCAACCGAGGACAGGAGATATCCGAGCCTACGAGCAGTACTTC. It specifies CASQPRTGDIRAYEQYF.

This clonotype is a singleton in its sample. V is TRBV4-1 and J is TRBJ2-7; 12 nucleotides line up with TRBD1. This CDR3 spans 13 amino acids. The V gene's germline CDR1 is MGHRA and CDR2 YSYEKL. The trim removed 4 bases at V and 9 bases at J, leaving 4 bases unmatched. The CDR3 DNA reads as TGCGCCAGCAGCCTGGGACAGGGGGCTTGGCAGTACTTC. Its translation is CASSLGQGAWQYF.